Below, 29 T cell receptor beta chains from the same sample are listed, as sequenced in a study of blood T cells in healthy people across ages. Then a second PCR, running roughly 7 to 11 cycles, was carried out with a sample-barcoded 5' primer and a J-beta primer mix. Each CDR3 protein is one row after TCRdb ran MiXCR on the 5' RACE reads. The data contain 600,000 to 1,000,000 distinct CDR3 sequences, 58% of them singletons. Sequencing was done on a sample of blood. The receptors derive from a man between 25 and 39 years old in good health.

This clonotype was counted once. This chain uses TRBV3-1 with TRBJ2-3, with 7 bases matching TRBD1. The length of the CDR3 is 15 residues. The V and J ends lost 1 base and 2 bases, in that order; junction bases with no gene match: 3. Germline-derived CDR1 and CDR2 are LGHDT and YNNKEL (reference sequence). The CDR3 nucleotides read TGTGCCAGCAGCCAAGGGGACAGCTACACAGATACGCAGTATTTT. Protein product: CASSQGDSYTDTQYF.

DNA for the CDR3: TGTGCCAGCAGCTTAGGAGCGGGATATGGGCAAGAGACCCAGTACTTC. This translates into CASSLGAGYGQETQYF. The V gene is TRBV7-2, the J gene TRBJ2-5, with TRBD2 identical over 7 bases. The CDR3 contains 16 residues. The germline CDR1 and CDR2 sequences are SGHTA and FQGNSA. The V segment lost 1 base and the J segment 2 bases; nucleotides outside the gene matches: 7.

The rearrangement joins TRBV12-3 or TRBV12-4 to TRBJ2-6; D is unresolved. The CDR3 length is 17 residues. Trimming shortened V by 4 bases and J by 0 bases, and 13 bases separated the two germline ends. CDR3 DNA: TGTGCCAGCAGTTATCGGACGGGCCTCTCTGGGGCCAACGTCCTGACTTTC. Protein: CASSYRTGLSGANVLTF.

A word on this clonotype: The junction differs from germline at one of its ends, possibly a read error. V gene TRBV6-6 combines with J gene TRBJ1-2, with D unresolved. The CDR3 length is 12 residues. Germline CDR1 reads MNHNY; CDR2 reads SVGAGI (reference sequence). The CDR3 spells CASEGLDYGYTF. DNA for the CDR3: TGTGCCAGCGAAGGACTGGATTATGGCTATACCTTC.

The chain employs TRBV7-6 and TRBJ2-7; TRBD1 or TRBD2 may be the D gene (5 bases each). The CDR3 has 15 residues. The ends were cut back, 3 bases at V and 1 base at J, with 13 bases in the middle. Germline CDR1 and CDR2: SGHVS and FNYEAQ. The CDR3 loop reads CASSLGDGASYEQYF. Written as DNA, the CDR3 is TGTGCCAGCAGCTTGGGGGATGGAGCATCCTACGAGCAGTACTTC.

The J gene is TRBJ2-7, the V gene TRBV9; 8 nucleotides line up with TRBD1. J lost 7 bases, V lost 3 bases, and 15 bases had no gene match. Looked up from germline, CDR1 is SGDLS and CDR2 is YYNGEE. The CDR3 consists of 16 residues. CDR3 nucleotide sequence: TGTGCCAGCAGCGCGAAAACAGGGGGAAGAGCTAGAGAGCAGTACTTC. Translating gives CASSAKTGGRAREQYF.

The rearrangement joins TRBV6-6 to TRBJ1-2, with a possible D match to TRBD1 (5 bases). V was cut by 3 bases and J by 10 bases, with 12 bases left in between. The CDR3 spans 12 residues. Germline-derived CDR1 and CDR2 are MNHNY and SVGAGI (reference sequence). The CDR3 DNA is TGTGCCAGCAGTTATCAGGGTAATATCTACACCTTC. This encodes CASSYQGNIYTF.

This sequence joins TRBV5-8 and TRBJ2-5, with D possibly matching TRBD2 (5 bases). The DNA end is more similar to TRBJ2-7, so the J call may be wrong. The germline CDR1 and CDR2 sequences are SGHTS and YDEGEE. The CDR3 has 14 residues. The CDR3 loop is CASSPTGGYYEQYF. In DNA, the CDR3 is TGTGCCAGCAGCCCGACCGGAGGATACTACGAGCAGTACTTC.

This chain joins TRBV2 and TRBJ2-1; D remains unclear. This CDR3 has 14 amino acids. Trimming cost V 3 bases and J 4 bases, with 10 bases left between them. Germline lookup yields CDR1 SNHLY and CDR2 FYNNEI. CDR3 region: CASSDLGSYNEQFF. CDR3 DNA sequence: TGTGCCAGCAGTGACCTTGGGTCTTACAATGAGCAGTTCTTC.

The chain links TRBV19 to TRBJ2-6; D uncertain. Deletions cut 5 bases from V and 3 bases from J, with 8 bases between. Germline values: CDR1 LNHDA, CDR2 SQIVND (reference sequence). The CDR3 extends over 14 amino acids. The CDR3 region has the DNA TGTGCCAGTAGTGTGGAAGATGGGGCCAACGTCCTGACTTTC. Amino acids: CASSVEDGANVLTF.

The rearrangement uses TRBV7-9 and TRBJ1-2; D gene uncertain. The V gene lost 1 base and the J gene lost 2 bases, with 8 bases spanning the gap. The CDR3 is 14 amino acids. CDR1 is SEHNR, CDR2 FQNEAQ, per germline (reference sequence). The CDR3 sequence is CASSLDLVNYGYTF. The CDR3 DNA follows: TGTGCCAGCAGCTTAGATCTGGTAAACTATGGCTACACCTTC.

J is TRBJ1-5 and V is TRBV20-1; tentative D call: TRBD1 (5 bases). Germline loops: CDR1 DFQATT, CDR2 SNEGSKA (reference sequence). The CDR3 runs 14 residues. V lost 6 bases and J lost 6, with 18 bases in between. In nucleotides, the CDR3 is TGCAGTGCCAGGTTGGGGGGGGAAGGTCAGCCCCAGCATTTT. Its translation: CSARLGGEGQPQHF.

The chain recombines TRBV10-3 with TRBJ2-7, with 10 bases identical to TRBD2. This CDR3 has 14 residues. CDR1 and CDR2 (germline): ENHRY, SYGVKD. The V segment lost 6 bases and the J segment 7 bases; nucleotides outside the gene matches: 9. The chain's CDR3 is CAIRTSGTFGEQYF. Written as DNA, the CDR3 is TGTGCCATCAGAACTAGCGGGACCTTTGGGGAGCAGTACTTC.

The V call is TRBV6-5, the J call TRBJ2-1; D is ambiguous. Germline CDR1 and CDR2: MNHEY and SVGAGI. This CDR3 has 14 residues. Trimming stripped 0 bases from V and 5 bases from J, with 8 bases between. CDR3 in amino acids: CASSYSPTDNEQFF. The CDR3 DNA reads TGTGCCAGCAGTTACTCTCCTACTGACAATGAGCAGTTCTTC.

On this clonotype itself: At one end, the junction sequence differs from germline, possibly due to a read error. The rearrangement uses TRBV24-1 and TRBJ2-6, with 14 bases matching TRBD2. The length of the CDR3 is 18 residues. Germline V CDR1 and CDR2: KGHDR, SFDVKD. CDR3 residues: CATSDRTSGRPGVNVLTF. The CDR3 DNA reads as TGTGCCACCAGTGATCGGACTAGCGGGAGGCCCGGGGTCAACGTCCTGACTTTC.

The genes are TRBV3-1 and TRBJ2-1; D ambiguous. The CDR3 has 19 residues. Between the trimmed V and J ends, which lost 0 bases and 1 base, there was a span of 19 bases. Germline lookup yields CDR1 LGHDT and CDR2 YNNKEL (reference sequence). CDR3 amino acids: CASSQEKTRLQGSYNEQFF. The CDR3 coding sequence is TGTGCCAGCAGCCAAGAAAAAACGAGACTTCAAGGGTCCTACAATGAGCAGTTCTTC.

Here the CDR3 reads CSVLAWQGADEQFF. In DNA form, the CDR3 reads TGCAGTGTTCTAGCTTGGCAGGGGGCCGATGAGCAGTTCTTC. The chain couples TRBV20-1 to TRBJ2-1; 8 bases are a match to TRBD1. This CDR3 is built from 14 residues. Germline V gives CDR1 DFQATT, CDR2 SNEGSKA (reference sequence). V dropped 7 bases and J dropped 8; count of bases not matched to a gene: 13.

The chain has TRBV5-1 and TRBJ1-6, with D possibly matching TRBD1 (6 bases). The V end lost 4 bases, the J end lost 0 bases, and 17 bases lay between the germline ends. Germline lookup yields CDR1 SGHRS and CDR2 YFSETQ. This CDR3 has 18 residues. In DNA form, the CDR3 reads TGCGCCAGCAGCCCTCCCAAGGGGGGCAGCTCCTATAATTCACCCCTCCACTTT. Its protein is CASSPPKGGSSYNSPLHF. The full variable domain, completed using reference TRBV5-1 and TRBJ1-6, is KAGVTQTPRYLIKTRGQQVTLSCSPISGHRSVSWYQQTPGQGLQFLFEYFSETQRNKGNFPGRFSGRQFSNSRSEMNVSTLELGDSALYLCASSPPKGGSSYNSPLHFGNGTRLTVT.

The DNA of the CDR3 is TGTGCCAGCAGCTTGGCCCGTCGCTCCTACAATGAGCAGTTCTTC. Amino acid sequence: CASSLARRSYNEQFF. The rearrangement joins TRBV6-5 to TRBJ2-1, with D hard to call. This CDR3 is built from 15 residues. The V gene's germline CDR1 is MNHEY and CDR2 SVGAGI. V was pared by 6 bases and J by 0 bases, with 12 bases between.

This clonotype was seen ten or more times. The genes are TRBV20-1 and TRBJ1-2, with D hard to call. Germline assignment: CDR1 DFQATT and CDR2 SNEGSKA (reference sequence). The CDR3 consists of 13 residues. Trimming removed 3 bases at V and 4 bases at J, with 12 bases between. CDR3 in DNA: TGCAGTGCTAGTAGGGTAGGAGGCTATGGCTACACCTTC. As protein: CSASRVGGYGYTF.

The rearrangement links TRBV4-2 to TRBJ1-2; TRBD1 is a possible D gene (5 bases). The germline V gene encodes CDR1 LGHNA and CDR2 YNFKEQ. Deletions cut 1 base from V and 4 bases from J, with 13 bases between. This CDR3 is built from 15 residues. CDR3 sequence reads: CASSQGGGETYGYTF. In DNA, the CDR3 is TGTGCCAGCAGCCAAGGGGGGGGAGAGACCTATGGCTACACCTTC.

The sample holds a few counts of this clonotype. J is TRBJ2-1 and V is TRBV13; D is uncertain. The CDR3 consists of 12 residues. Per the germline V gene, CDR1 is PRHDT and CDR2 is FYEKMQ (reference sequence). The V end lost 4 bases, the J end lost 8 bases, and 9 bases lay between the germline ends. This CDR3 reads CASSSNRHEQFF. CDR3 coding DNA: TGTGCCAGCAGCTCTAATCGGCATGAGCAGTTCTTC.

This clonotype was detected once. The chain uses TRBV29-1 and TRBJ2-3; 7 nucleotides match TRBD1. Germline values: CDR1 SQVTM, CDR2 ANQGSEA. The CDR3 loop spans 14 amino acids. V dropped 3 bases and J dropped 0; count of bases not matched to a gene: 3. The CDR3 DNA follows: TGCAGCGTTGATCGGGGACAGAGCACAGATACGCAGTATTTT. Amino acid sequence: CSVDRGQSTDTQYF.

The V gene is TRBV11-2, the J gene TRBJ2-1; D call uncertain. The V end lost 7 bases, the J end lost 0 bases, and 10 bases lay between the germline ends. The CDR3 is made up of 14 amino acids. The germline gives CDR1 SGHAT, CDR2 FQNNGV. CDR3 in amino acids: CASNRAVSYNEQFF. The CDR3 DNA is TGTGCCAGCAATCGCGCTGTCTCCTACAATGAGCAGTTCTTC. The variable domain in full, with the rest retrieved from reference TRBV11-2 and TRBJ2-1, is EAGVAQSPRYKIIEKRQSVAFWCNPISGHATLYWYQQILGQGPKLLIQFQNNGVVDDSQLPKDRFSAERLKGVDSTLKIQPAKLEDSAVYLCASNRAVSYNEQFFGPGTRLTVL.

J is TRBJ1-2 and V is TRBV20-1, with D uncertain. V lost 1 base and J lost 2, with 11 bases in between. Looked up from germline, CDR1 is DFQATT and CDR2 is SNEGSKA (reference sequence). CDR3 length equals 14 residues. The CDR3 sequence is CSARGEFGNYGYTF. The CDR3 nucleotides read TGCAGTGCTAGAGGGGAGTTCGGGAACTATGGCTACACCTTC.

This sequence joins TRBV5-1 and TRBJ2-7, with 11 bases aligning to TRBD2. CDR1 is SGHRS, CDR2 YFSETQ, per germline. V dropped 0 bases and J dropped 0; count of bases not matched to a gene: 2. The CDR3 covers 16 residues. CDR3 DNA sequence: TGCGCCAGCAGCTTGGCCACTAGCGGGGGCTCCTACGAGCAGTACTTC. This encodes CASSLATSGGSYEQYF.

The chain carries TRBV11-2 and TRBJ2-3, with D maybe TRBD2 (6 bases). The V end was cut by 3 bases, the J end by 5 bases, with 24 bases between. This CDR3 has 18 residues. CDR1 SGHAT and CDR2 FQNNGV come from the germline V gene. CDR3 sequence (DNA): TGTGCCAGCAGCTTTCAGGCGGGGTTTCCGGATCGGGTAGATACGCAGTATTTT. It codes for CASSFQAGFPDRVDTQYF.

The CDR3 bases are TGTGCCAGCAAGAGGGGGCGGCAAGAGACCCAGTACTTC. It translates to CASKRGRQETQYF. The chain employs TRBV2 and TRBJ2-5, with 7 bases lining up with TRBD1. Germline CDR1 is SNHLY and CDR2 is FYNNEI. Trimming cost V 7 bases and J 2 bases; bases outside gene matches: 4. This CDR3 is built from 13 residues. Together with reference TRBV2 and TRBJ2-5, the CDR3 gives the full variable domain: EPEVTQTPSHQVTQMGQEVILRCVPISNHLYFYWYRQILGQKVEFLVSFYNNEISEKSEIFDDQFSVERPDGSNFTLKIRSTKLEDSAMYFCASKRGRQETQYFGPGTRLLVL.

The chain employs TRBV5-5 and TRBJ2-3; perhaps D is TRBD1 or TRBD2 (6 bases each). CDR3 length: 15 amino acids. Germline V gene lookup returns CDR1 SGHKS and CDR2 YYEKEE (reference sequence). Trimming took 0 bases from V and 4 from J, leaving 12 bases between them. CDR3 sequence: CASSLGGGPSDTQYF. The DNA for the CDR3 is TGTGCCAGCAGCTTGGGAGGGGGGCCATCAGATACGCAGTATTTT.